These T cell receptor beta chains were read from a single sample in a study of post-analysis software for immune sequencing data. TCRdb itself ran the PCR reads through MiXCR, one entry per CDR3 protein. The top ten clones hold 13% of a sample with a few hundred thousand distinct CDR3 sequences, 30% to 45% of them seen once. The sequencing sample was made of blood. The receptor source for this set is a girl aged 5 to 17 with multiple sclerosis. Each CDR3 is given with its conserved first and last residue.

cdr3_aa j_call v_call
CASSIILGSQETQYF . TRBV7-2
CSARGDRASTDTQYF TRBJ2-3 TRBV20-1
CASSYSGEDGYTF TRBJ1-2 TRBV6-5
CATPDLAKNIQYF TRBJ2-4 TRBV6-1
CASSSGQVPYEQYF TRBJ2-7 TRBV18
CASSLDGTNVLTF TRBJ2-6 TRBV5-1
CAISESGGQGSVNTEAFF TRBJ1-1 TRBV10-3
CASSPSPSAVKETQYF TRBJ2-5 TRBV7-2
CASYGYTF TRBJ1-2 TRBV6-5
CASSLVDGAELHSYEQYF TRBJ2-7 TRBV7-2
CASSHGGSSNTEAFF TRBJ1-1 TRBV3-1
CVQDNEQFF TRBJ2-1 TRBV7-7
CASSLAGAGGFDEQYF TRBJ2-7 TRBV7-9
CSADPKPSSYEQYF TRBJ2-7 TRBV20-1
CASQSPGETQYF TRBJ2-5 TRBV7-2
CASSRGGGDYEQYF TRBJ2-7 TRBV28
CASSPERNEKLFF TRBJ1-4 TRBV18
CSARGGTSGEQFF TRBJ2-1 TRBV20-1
CASSATSGQSLYEQYF TRBJ2-7 TRBV7-9
CSVRLDRAAGELFF TRBJ2-2 TRBV29-1
CAISPGPYGYTF TRBJ1-2 TRBV10-3
CASSLGLAGGPRDEQFF TRBJ2-1 TRBV7-3
CASSGPPGKLFF TRBJ1-4 TRBV12-3/TRBV12-4
CSARTTYTDTQYF TRBJ2-3 TRBV20-1